The clone carrying this T cell receptor (beta chain) showed up just a few times. Its specificity is unknown. A much more abundant neighbour one base away suggests this may be a read error. TCRdb re-called the 5' RACE reads through MiXCR, storing one row per CDR3 protein. The data contain 10,000 or so distinct CDR3 sequences, about 30% of them seen just once; the ten biggest clones take up under 6%. Purified naive CD4+ T cells were depleted of CD25+ Tregs. Study-wide results and caveats: The larger cohort examined one V-J beta rearrangement, not whole repertoires.

The CDR3 covers 13 residues. V was cut by 4 bases and J by 5 bases, with 12 bases left in between. Germline-derived CDR1 and CDR2 are SGHDT and YYEEEE. The receptor was isolated from a female donor with breast cancer. The sequencing sample was made of naive CD4+ T cells sorted from a lymph node. This sample's subset: naive CD4+ T cells, CD4+CD45RA+CD25-. The V call is TRBV5-6, the J call TRBJ2-5; D uncertain. The CDR3 DNA reads TGTGCCAGCAGCGTGGGATATGGGGAGACCCAGTACTTC. Its translation: CASSVGYGETQYF.